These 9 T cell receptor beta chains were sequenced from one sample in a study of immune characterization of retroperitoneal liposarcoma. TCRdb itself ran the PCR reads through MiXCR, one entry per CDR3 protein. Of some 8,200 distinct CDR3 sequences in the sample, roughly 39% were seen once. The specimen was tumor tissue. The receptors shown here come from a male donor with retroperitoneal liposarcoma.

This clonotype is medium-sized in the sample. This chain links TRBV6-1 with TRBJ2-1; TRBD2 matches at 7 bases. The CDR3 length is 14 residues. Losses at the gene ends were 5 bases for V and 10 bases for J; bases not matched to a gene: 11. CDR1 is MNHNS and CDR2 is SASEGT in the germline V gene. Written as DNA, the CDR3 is TGTGCCAGCAGTCACCGGGACGGGGACTACGAGCAGTTCTTC. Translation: CASSHRDGDYEQFF.

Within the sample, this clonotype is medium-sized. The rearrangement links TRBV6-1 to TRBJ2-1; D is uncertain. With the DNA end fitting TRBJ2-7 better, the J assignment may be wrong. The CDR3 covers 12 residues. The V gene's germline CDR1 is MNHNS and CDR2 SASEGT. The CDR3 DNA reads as TGTGCCAGCAGCGACCTCCAGGCTGAGCAGTACTTC. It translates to CASSDLQAEQYF.

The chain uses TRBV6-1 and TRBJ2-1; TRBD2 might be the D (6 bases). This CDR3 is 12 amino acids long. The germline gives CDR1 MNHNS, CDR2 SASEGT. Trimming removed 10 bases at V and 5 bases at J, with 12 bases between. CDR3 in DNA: TGTGCCACCGCGGGATTCAACAATGAGCAGTTCTTC. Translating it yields CATAGFNNEQFF.

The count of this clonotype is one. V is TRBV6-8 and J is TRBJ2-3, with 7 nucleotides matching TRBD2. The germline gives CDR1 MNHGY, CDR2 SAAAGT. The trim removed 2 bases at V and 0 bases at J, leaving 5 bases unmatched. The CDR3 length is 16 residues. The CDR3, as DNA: TGTGCCAGCAGTTACGGGAGGGGACCGAGCACAGATACGCAGTATTTT. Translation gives CASSYGRGPSTDTQYF.

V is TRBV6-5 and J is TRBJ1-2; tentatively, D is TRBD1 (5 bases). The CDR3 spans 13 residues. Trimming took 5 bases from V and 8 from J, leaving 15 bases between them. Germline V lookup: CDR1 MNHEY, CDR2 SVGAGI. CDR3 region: CASSGTEGHGYTF. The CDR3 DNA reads TGTGCCAGCAGTGGGACTGAAGGGCACGGCTACACCTTC.

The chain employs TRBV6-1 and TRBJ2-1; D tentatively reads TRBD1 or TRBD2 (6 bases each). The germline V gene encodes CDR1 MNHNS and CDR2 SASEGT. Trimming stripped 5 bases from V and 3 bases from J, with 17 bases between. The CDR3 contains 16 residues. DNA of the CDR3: TGTGCCAGCAGTCCCCAGACAGGAGGGGGCTACAATGAGCAGTTCTTC. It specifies CASSPQTGGGYNEQFF.

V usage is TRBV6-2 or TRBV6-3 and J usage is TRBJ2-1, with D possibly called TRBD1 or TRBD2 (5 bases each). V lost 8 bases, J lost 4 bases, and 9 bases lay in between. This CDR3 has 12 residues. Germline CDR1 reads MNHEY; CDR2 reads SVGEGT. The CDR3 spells CASRWGYNEQFF. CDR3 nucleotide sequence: TGTGCCAGCCGCTGGGGGTACAATGAGCAGTTCTTC.

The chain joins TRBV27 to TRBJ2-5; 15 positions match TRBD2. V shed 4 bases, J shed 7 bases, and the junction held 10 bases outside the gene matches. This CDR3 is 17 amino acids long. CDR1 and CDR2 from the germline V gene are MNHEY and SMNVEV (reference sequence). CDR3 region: CASSSPGLAGGSGTQYF. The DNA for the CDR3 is TGTGCCAGCAGTTCCCCGGGACTAGCGGGGGGTTCAGGGACCCAGTACTTC.

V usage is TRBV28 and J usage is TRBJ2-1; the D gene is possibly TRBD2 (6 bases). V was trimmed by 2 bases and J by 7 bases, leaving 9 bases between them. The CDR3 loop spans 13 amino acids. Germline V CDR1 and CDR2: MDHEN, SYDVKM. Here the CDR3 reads CASSLGGWNEQFF. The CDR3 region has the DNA TGTGCCAGCAGTTTAGGGGGGTGGAATGAGCAGTTCTTC.